These 30 T cell receptor beta chains were all obtained from the same sample, sequenced in a study of blood T cells in healthy people across ages. A second PCR, run for 7 to 11 cycles, used a sample-barcoded 5' primer plus a J-beta primer mix. TCRdb processed the 5' RACE reads anew with MiXCR; each CDR3 protein has one entry. The table lists more than 800,000 distinct CDR3 sequences, 29% of them singletons, with 15% to 20% in the top ten. Sequencing was done on a sample of blood. These receptors were taken from a woman older than 75 in good health.

This clonotype was observed a handful of times. This chain uses TRBV28 with TRBJ1-6; the D is unclear. Per germline, CDR1 MDHEN and CDR2 SYDVKM. V dropped 6 bases and J dropped 7 bases, with 19 bases sitting between them. The CDR3 runs 16 residues. The CDR3 reads CASSPTRTVWNSPLHF. The CDR3 nucleotides read TGTGCCAGCAGCCCGACTAGGACGGTATGGAATTCACCCCTCCACTTT.

The table lists this clonotype with a few counts. This CDR3 is CASSGGQNQETQYF. The DNA for the CDR3 is TGTGCCAGCAGCGGGGGACAGAACCAAGAGACCCAGTACTTC. This chain links TRBV5-4 with TRBJ2-5; TRBD1 agrees at 7 bases. The CDR3 covers 14 residues. V was pared by 4 bases and J by 0 bases, with 3 bases of the junction left unmatched. Per germline, CDR1 SGHNT and CDR2 YYREEE (reference sequence).

Details on this clonotype: It is likely a read error, because the conserved phenylalanine at the end of the CDR3 is missing. This sequence joins TRBV12-3 or TRBV12-4 and TRBJ2-3; 8 nucleotides line up with TRBD2. V was clipped by 3 bases and J by 6 bases; unmatched bases: 5. The CDR3 contains 14 residues. The CDR3 DNA reads TGTGCCAGCAGTTTGGGCCTAGCGGGCGATACGCAGTATCTT. Protein: CASSLGLAGDTQYL.

V and J are TRBV5-1 and TRBJ2-1, with 8 bases matching TRBD2. The CDR3 is 15 residues long. Germline CDR1 reads SGHRS; CDR2 reads YFSETQ. The V segment lost 4 bases and the J segment 8 bases; nucleotides outside the gene matches: 11. The CDR3: CASSEGPREGDEQFF. The CDR3 DNA reads as TGCGCCAGCAGCGAGGGACCTCGGGAGGGCGATGAGCAGTTCTTC.

The sample holds many counts of this clonotype. This sequence joins TRBV7-6 and TRBJ2-1; 7 positions agree with TRBD2. CDR3 length equals 15 residues. The V segment lost 5 bases and the J segment 6 bases; nucleotides outside the gene matches: 10. From germline, CDR1 is SGHVS and CDR2 FNYEAQ. The CDR3 sequence: CASSPLIAGTNEQFF. The CDR3 nucleotides are TGTGCCAGCAGCCCCCTTATAGCGGGCACCAATGAGCAGTTCTTC.

Worth noting for this clonotype: This may arise from a read error, as a much more abundant clone is one base away. This sequence joins TRBV6-7 and TRBJ1-2; D uncertain. TRBV6-7 is given ORF status, its function remaining uncertain. The CDR3 consists of 15 residues. The CDR3 nucleotides read TGTACCAGCAGCCCCCCCGCGGGCCTGACGGATGGCTACACCTTC. It yields the protein CTSSPPAGLTDGYTF.

This clonotype was seen ten or more times. The chain joins TRBV6-5 to TRBJ2-5, with D perhaps matching TRBD2 (6 bases). The germline V gene has CDR1 MNHEY and CDR2 SVGAGI. This CDR3 spans 16 amino acids. Trimming left V 2 bases short and J 1 base short, with 14 bases between. The CDR3 here is CASSYIPGDVQETQYF. The CDR3 DNA is TGTGCCAGCAGTTACATCCCGGGGGACGTCCAAGAGACCCAGTACTTC.

With regard to this clonotype: A much bigger clone sits one base away, suggesting this may be a read error. J is TRBJ2-7 and V is TRBV6-1; D tentatively fits TRBD1 or TRBD2 (5 bases each). Germline-derived CDR1 and CDR2 are MNHNS and SASEGT. The CDR3 spans 18 residues. The CDR3 loop reads CVSRPGRGVGTATYEQYF. Here the CDR3 DNA reads TGTGTCAGCAGGCCTGGAAGGGGAGTAGGGACCGCAACCTACGAGCAGTACTTC.

The table lists this clonotype with many counts. The chain links TRBV9 to TRBJ2-3, with D hard to call. Between the trimmed V and J ends, which lost 4 bases and 5 bases, there was a span of 11 bases. Germline V gene sequence: CDR1 SGDLS, CDR2 YYNGEE. The CDR3 loop spans 13 amino acids. DNA of the CDR3: TGTGCCAGCAGCACCCCAGGACGAGATACGCAGTATTTT. It specifies CASSTPGRDTQYF.

This clonotype was detected only a few times. A much larger clone sits a single nucleotide away, making a read error possible. The V gene is TRBV7-2, the J gene TRBJ1-2; maybe TRBD1 (5 bases). The germline V and J ends were trimmed by 5 bases and 5 bases, with 9 bases remaining between them. This CDR3 has 12 amino acids. Germline CDR1 SGHTA, CDR2 FQGNSA. The CDR3 is CASSTTVYGYTF. CDR3 sequence (DNA): TGTGCCAGCAGCACGACAGTGTATGGCTACACCTTC.

V gene TRBV27 combines with J gene TRBJ2-3; 7 positions match TRBD1. CDR3 length: 17 amino acids. Germline V gene lookup returns CDR1 MNHEY and CDR2 SMNVEV (reference sequence). The junction had 11 bases not matched to a gene; V was cut back by 5 bases and J by 0 bases. DNA of the CDR3: TGTGCCAGCAGTCCCCTAGCAGGGGGTTTTAGCACAGATACGCAGTATTTT. Protein product: CASSPLAGGFSTDTQYF.

This clonotype has a count of ten or more. The V call is TRBV6-5, the J call TRBJ1-2; 9 bases line up with TRBD1. CDR1 is MNHEY and CDR2 is SVGAGI in the germline V gene. The CDR3 extends over 15 amino acids. Trimming removed 2 bases from V and 7 bases from J; junction bases left unmatched: 8. CDR3 in amino acids: CASSYKGQGASGYTF. Here the CDR3 DNA reads TGTGCCAGCAGTTACAAGGGACAGGGAGCCTCTGGCTACACCTTC.

This clonotype was counted a few times. The chain combines TRBV19 with TRBJ2-1, with TRBD2 identical over 9 bases. CDR3 size: 14 residues. The ends lost 4 bases at V and 12 bases at J; junction bases unmatched: 10. Germline V gene lookup returns CDR1 LNHDA and CDR2 SQIVND (reference sequence). CDR3 in amino acids: CASSSGGAGDGQFF. CDR3 coding DNA: TGTGCCAGTAGTAGCGGGGGGGCCGGCGATGGGCAGTTCTTC.

The rearrangement uses TRBV4-3 and TRBJ1-5, with 9 bases matching TRBD1. The CDR3 loop spans 16 amino acids. Germline assignment: CDR1 LGHNA and CDR2 YSLEER. Trimming removed 3 bases from V and 4 bases from J; junction bases left unmatched: 7. CDR3 protein: CASSQTTTGGNQPQHF. The CDR3 DNA reads TGCGCCAGCAGCCAGACAACGACAGGGGGTAATCAGCCCCAGCATTTT.

Many counts were recorded for this clonotype. The gene calls are TRBV5-1 and TRBJ1-4; weak D call: TRBD1 (6 bases). CDR1 and CDR2 from the germline V gene are SGHRS and YFSETQ. V was clipped by 4 bases and J by 4 bases, with 17 bases between them. The CDR3 is 16 residues long. CDR3 nucleotide sequence: TGCGCCAGCAGCAGGGACCCCAGCAGGGGTAATGAAAAACTGTTTTTT. Translated, it gives CASSRDPSRGNEKLFF.

This clonotype has only a few counts. The chain is built from TRBV27 and TRBJ1-4; weak D call: TRBD1 (5 bases). Trimming took 6 bases from V and 8 from J, leaving 16 bases between them. The CDR3 contains 14 residues. Germline V gives CDR1 MNHEY, CDR2 SMNVEV (reference sequence). The CDR3 loop reads CASRRPGILEKLFF. CDR3 in DNA: TGTGCCAGCAGACGTCCAGGGATTCTGGAAAAACTGTTTTTT. The complete variable domain, with remaining parts taken from reference TRBV27 and TRBJ1-4, reads EAQVTQNPRYLITVTGKKLTVTCSQNMNHEYMSWYRQDPGLGLRQIYYSMNVEVTDKGDVPEGYKVSRKEKRNFPLILESPSPNQTSLYFCASRRPGILEKLFFGSGTQLSVL.

At least ten counts were recorded for this clonotype. The gene calls are TRBV7-2 and TRBJ2-3; TRBD1 matches at 10 bases. This CDR3 comprises 13 residues. Germline trimming cut 5 bases from V and 13 bases from J; bases unmatched to any gene: 9. Germline values: CDR1 SGHTA, CDR2 FQGNSA. The CDR3 sequence is CASSARRQGAKYF. The CDR3 DNA follows: TGTGCCAGCAGCGCCCGGCGACAGGGGGCGAAGTATTTT.

This clonotype was counted only a few times. The chain recombines TRBV7-9 with TRBJ2-1; no definite D call. This CDR3 is built from 14 residues. Germline lookup yields CDR1 SEHNR and CDR2 FQNEAQ (reference sequence). Deletions cut 6 bases from V and 6 bases from J, with 15 bases between. CDR3 coding DNA: TGTGCCAGCAGGCGGAGCTCCTTAGGCAATGAGCAGTTCTTC. It codes for CASRRSSLGNEQFF.

Regarding this clonotype: With a much larger clone just one base away, this may be a read error. The CDR3 is CAGRQDRDYEQYF. For the CDR3, the DNA is TGTGCCGGCAGACAGGACAGGGATTACGAGCAGTACTTC. The gene calls are TRBV28 and TRBJ2-7, with TRBD1 matching 8 bases. The germline V gene has CDR1 MDHEN and CDR2 SYDVKM. The CDR3 is 13 amino acids.

This clonotype was counted many times. The chain recombines TRBV7-2 with TRBJ1-2, with D possibly matching TRBD1 (5 bases). This CDR3 region has 15 residues. Trimming stripped 0 bases from V and 8 bases from J, with 16 bases between. Germline CDR1 and CDR2: SGHTA and FQGNSA. In nucleotides, the CDR3 is TGTGCCAGCAGCTTAGCGAGCCGGCAGGGAGGGGGCTACACCTTC. The encoded protein is CASSLASRQGGGYTF. Variable domain in full (rest from reference TRBV7-2 and TRBJ1-2): GAGVSQSPSNKVTEKGKDVELRCDPISGHTALYWYRQSLGQGLEFLIYFQGNSAPDKSGLPSDRFSAERTGGSVSTLTIQRTQQEDSAVYLCASSLASRQGGGYTFGSGTRLTVV.

Notes on this clonotype: A much bigger clone sits one base away, suggesting this may be a read error. This likely comes from a read error, as the CDR3 has no conserved phenylalanine or tryptophan at its end. It is unclear where the CDR3 begins or ends on the DNA, so no DNA is shown, and the CDR3 is as TCRdb lists it. The chain links TRBV6-6 to TRBJ1-2; the table names TRBD1, a call not compared with the DNA. The CDR3 is 15 amino acids long, termini counted. Germline V CDR1 and CDR2: MNHNY, SVGAGI (reference sequence). The CDR3 spells CAVQGAVPSNYGYTC.

There are many counts of this clonotype. J is TRBJ2-3 and V is TRBV29-1, with D tentatively TRBD1 or TRBD2 (6 bases each). The germline V gene has CDR1 SQVTM and CDR2 ANQGSEA. V was clipped by 4 bases and J by 4 bases, with 18 bases between them. The CDR3 has 15 amino acids. CDR3 bases: TGCAGCGTTGGAGCACTAGCCGAGGGGGCAGATACGCAGTATTTT. Its protein is CSVGALAEGADTQYF.

This clonotype was picked up a small number of times. The rearrangement joins TRBV4-3 to TRBJ1-1, with a possible D match to TRBD1 (6 bases). Per the germline V gene, CDR1 is LGHNA and CDR2 is YSLEER. Trimming stripped 1 base from V and 1 base from J, with 13 bases between. The CDR3 loop spans 16 amino acids. The CDR3 reads CASSQGRGHPNTEAFF. CDR3 DNA: TGCGCCAGCAGCCAAGGGAGGGGACACCCGAACACTGAAGCTTTCTTT.

The V call is TRBV30, the J call TRBJ2-6; D tentatively fits TRBD1 or TRBD2 (5 bases each). CDR3 length: 16 residues. From germline, CDR1 is GTSNPN and CDR2 SVGIG (reference sequence). V was shortened by 4 bases and J by 0 bases, with 13 bases between the two germline ends. CDR3: CAWKRGRYSGANVLTF. The DNA of the CDR3 is TGTGCCTGGAAACGGGGCAGATACTCTGGGGCCAACGTCCTGACTTTC.

This clonotype was found many times. Just one base apart from a much larger clone, this may be a read error. V gene TRBV6-1 combines with J gene TRBJ1-5; D unresolved. V dropped 11 bases and J dropped 0 bases, with 20 bases sitting between them. The CDR3 runs 16 residues. Germline V gene data show CDR1 as MNHNS and CDR2 as SASEGT. The chain's CDR3 is CAARRQAFNSNQPQHF. The CDR3 region has the DNA TGTGCCGCCCGCCGCCAGGCCTTTAATAGCAATCAGCCCCAGCATTTT.

On this clonotype itself: This could be a read error, since a much larger clone is one nucleotide away. CDR3: CASSQGNRNQSQHF. CDR3 sequence (DNA): TGTGCCAGCAGTCAGGGGAATCGGAATCAGTCCCAGCATTTT. The rearrangement links TRBV6-2 or TRBV6-3 to TRBJ1-5; possibly TRBD1 for D (6 bases). The germline CDR1 and CDR2 sequences are MNHEY and SVGEGT. The CDR3 covers 14 residues.

This clonotype was counted many times. The rearrangement uses TRBV20-1 and TRBJ2-3, with D hard to call. The V end lost 5 bases, the J end lost 0 bases, and 6 bases lay between the germline ends. Per the germline V gene, CDR1 is DFQATT and CDR2 is SNEGSKA (reference sequence). This CDR3 is 12 amino acids long. The DNA of the CDR3 is TGCAGTGCTCCCACAAGCACAGATACGCAGTATTTT. As protein: CSAPTSTDTQYF.

Ten or more counts support this clonotype. This sequence joins TRBV5-1 and TRBJ2-3, with no clear D. V gave up 0 bases and J gave up 5 bases, with 7 bases separating them. CDR3 length: 13 residues. Germline CDR1 reads SGHRS; CDR2 reads YFSETQ. CDR3 nucleotide sequence: TGCGCCAGCAGCTTGGATGGGTTAGATACGCAGTATTTT. This codes for CASSLDGLDTQYF. The variable domain in full, with the rest retrieved from reference TRBV5-1 and TRBJ2-3, is KAGVTQTPRYLIKTRGQQVTLSCSPISGHRSVSWYQQTPGQGLQFLFEYFSETQRNKGNFPGRFSGRQFSNSRSEMNVSTLELGDSALYLCASSLDGLDTQYFGPGTRLTVL.

In DNA, the CDR3 is TGTGCCAGCAGCCAAATGGGGGGAGGGGGGGGCCGGGATACGCAGTATTTT. Residues: CASSQMGGGGGRDTQYF. The V and J genes are TRBV4-2 and TRBJ2-3, with D possibly being TRBD2 (7 bases). Germline V gives CDR1 LGHNA, CDR2 YNFKEQ. The CDR3 is 17 residues long. V was trimmed by 2 bases and J by 6 bases, leaving 21 bases between them.

V and J are TRBV20-1 and TRBJ2-7; 7 bases are a match to TRBD2. The V segment lost 3 bases and the J segment 2 bases; nucleotides outside the gene matches: 4. The CDR3 has 13 amino acids. Germline V gene data show CDR1 as DFQATT and CDR2 as SNEGSKA (reference sequence). The CDR3 region is CSARQAGTYEQYF. Here the CDR3 DNA reads TGCAGTGCTAGGCAAGCGGGGACCTACGAGCAGTACTTC.